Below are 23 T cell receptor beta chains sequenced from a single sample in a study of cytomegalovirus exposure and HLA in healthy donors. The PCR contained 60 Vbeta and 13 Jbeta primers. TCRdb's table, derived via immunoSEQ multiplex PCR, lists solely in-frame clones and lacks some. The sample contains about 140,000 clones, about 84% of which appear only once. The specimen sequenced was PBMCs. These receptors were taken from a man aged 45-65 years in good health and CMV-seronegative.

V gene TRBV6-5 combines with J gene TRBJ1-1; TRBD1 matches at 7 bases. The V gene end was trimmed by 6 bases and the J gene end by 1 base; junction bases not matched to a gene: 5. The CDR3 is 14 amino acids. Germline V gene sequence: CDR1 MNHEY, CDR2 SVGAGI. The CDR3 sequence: CASRLQGGNTEAFF. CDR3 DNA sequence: TGTGCCAGCAGACTTCAGGGGGGGAACACTGAAGCTTTCTTT.

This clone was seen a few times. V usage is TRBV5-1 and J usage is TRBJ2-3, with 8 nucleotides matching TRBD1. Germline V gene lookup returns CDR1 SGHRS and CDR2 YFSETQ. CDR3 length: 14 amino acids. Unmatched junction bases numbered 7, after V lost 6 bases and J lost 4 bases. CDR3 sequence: CASTRTGLPDTQYF. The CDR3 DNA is TGCGCCAGCACCAGGACAGGGTTACCAGATACGCAGTATTTT.

The DNA for the CDR3 is TGTGCCAGCAGCCGGGACAGAACCTCCTATGGCTACACCTTC. This gives the protein CASSRDRTSYGYTF. The chain employs TRBV5-6 and TRBJ1-2; 7 nucleotides agree with TRBD1. Germline V gene data show CDR1 as SGHDT and CDR2 as YYEEEE. The CDR3 contains 14 residues. V lost 4 bases and J lost 4; bases outside the gene matches: 7.

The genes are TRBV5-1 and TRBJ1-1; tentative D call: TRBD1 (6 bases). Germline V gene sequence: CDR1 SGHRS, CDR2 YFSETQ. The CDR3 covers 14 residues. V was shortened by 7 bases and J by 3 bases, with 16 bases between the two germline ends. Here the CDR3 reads CASFPPGDDTEAFF. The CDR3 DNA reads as TGCGCCAGCTTCCCCCCAGGGGACGACACTGAAGCTTTCTTT.

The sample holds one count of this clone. The CDR3 coding sequence is TGTGCCAGTAGTCCGAGACAGGGCGGGTTGGCCAAAAACATTCAGTACTTC. Translating it yields CASSPRQGGLAKNIQYF. This chain uses TRBV19 with TRBJ2-4; 7 bases agree with TRBD1. This CDR3 is 17 amino acids long. V lost 5 bases, J lost 1 base, and 11 bases stayed unmatched. Per the germline V gene, CDR1 is LNHDA and CDR2 is SQIVND (reference sequence). Looking up the rest from reference TRBV19 and TRBJ2-4 gives the full variable domain: DGGITQSPKYLFRKEGQNVTLSCEQNLNHDAMYWYRQDPGQGLRLIYYSQIVNDFQKGDIAEGYSVSREKKESFPLTVTSAQKNPTAFYLCASSPRQGGLAKNIQYFGAGTRLSVL.

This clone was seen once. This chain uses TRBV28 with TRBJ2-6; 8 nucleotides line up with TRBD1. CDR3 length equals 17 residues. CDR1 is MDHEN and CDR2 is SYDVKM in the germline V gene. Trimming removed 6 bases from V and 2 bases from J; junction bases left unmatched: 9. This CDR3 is CASRTGGVVAGANVLTF. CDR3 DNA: TGTGCCAGCAGAACAGGGGGTGTCGTCGCTGGGGCCAACGTCCTGACTTTC.

This CDR3 is CASSLARIVNTEAFF. The CDR3 region has the DNA TGTGCCAGCAGCTTAGCGCGAATAGTGAACACTGAAGCTTTCTTT. V is TRBV7-8 and J is TRBJ1-1, with unresolved D. With 0 bases removed from V and 0 bases from J, the gap between germline ends came to 8 bases. CDR3 length: 15 amino acids. Per germline, CDR1 SGHVS and CDR2 FQNEAQ.

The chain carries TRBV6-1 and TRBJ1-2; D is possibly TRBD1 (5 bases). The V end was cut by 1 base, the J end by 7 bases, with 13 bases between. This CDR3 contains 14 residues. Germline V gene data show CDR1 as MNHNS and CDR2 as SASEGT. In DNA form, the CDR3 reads TGTGCCAGCAGTGAAGGTTTCGGGGGGACTGGCTACACCTTC. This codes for CASSEGFGGTGYTF.

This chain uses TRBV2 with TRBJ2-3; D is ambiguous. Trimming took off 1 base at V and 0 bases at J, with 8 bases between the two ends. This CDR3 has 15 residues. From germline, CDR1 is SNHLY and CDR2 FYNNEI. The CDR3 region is CASSEGSMSTDTQYF. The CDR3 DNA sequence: TGTGCCAGCAGTGAAGGGAGTATGAGCACAGATACGCAGTATTTT.

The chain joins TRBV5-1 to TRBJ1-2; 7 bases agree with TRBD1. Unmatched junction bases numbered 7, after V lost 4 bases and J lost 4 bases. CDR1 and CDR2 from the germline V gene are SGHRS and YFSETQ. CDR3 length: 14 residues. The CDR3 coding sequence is TGCGCCAGCAGCGGGAAGACAGGGCCCTATGGCTACACCTTC. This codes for CASSGKTGPYGYTF.

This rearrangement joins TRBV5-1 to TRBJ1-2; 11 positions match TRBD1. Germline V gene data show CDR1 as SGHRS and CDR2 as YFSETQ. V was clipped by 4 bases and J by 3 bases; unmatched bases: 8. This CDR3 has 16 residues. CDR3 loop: CASSAAPGQGDYGYTF. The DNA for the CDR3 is TGCGCCAGCAGCGCAGCTCCGGGACAGGGGGACTATGGCTACACCTTC.

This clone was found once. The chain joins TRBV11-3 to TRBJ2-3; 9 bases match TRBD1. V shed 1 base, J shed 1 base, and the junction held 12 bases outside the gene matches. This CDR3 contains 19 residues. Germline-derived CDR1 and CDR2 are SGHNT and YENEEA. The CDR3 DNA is TGTGCCAGCAGCTTAGGAGCACAGGGGGCGATTTCGGGCACAGATACGCAGTATTTT. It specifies CASSLGAQGAISGTDTQYF.

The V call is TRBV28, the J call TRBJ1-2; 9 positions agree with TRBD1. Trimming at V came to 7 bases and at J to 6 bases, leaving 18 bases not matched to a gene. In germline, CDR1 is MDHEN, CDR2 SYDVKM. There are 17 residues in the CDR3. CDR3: CASKTSNPGQGIHGYTF. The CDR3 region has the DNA TGTGCCAGCAAGACTTCCAATCCGGGACAGGGTATACATGGCTACACCTTC.

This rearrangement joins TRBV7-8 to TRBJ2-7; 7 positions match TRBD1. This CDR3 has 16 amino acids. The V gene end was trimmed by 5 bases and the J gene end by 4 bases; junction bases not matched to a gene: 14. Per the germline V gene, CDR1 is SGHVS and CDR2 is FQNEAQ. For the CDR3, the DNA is TGTGCCAGCAGCACCTACAGGGGCTCCCGAGGGTACGAGCAGTACTTC. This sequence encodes CASSTYRGSRGYEQYF.

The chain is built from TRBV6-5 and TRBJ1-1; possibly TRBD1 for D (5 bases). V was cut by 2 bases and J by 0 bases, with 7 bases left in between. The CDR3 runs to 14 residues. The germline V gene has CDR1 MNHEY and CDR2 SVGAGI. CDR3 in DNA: TGTGCCAGCAGTTACAGGGGAATGAACACTGAAGCTTTCTTT. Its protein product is CASSYRGMNTEAFF.

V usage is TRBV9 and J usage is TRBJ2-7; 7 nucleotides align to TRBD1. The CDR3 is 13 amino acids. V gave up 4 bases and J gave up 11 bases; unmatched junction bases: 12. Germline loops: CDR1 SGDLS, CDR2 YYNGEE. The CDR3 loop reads CASSNQPTGFKYF. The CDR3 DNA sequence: TGTGCCAGCAGCAATCAGCCGACAGGGTTCAAGTACTTC.

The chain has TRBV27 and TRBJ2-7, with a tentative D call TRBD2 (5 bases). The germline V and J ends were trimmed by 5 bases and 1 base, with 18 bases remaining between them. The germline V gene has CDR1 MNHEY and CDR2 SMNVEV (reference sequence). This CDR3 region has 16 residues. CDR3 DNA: TGTGCCAGCAGTGGCCCGGGAAGAGGGAGATCCTACGAGCAGTACTTC. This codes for CASSGPGRGRSYEQYF.

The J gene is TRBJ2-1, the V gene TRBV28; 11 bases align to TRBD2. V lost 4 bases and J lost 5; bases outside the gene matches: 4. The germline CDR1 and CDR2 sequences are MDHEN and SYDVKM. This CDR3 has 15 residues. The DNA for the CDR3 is TGTGCCAGCAGTTCGCCTAGCGGGGGGAACAATGAGCAGTTCTTC. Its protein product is CASSSPSGGNNEQFF.

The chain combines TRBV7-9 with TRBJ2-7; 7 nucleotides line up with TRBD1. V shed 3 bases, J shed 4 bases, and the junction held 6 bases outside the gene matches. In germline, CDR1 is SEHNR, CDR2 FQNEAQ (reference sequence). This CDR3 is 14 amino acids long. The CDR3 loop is CASSFSGQMYEQYF. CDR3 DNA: TGTGCCAGCAGCTTTTCGGGACAGATGTACGAGCAGTACTTC.

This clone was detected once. The CDR3 protein is CASSEPGTRVNRLQETQYF. Here the CDR3 DNA reads TGCGCCAGCAGTGAACCCGGGACAAGAGTCAATCGGTTACAAGAGACCCAGTACTTC. V is TRBV23-1 and J is TRBJ2-5, with D perhaps TRBD1 (6 bases). TRBV23-1 is identified as an open reading frame with a role that is uncertain. Trimming shortened V by 5 bases and J by 2 bases, and 27 bases separated the two germline ends. The CDR3 is 19 residues long.

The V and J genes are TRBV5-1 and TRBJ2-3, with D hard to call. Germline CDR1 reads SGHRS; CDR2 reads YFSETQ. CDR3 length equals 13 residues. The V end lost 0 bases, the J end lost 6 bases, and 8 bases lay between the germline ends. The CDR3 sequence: CASSLEESDTQYF. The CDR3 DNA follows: TGCGCCAGCAGCTTGGAGGAGTCTGATACGCAGTATTTT.

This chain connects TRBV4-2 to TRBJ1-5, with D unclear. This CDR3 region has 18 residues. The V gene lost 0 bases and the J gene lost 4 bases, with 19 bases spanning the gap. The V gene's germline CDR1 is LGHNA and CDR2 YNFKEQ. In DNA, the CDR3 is TGTGCCAGCAGCCAAGAGGTATTGTCAACTAGCTCAAATCAGCCCCAGCATTTT. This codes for CASSQEVLSTSSNQPQHF.

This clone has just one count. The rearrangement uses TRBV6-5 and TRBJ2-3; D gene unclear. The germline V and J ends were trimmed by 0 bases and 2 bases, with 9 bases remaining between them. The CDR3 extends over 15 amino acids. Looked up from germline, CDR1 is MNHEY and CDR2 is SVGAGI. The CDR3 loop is CASSYSLITTDTQYF. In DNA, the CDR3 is TGTGCCAGCAGTTACTCTCTAATAACCACAGATACGCAGTATTTT.